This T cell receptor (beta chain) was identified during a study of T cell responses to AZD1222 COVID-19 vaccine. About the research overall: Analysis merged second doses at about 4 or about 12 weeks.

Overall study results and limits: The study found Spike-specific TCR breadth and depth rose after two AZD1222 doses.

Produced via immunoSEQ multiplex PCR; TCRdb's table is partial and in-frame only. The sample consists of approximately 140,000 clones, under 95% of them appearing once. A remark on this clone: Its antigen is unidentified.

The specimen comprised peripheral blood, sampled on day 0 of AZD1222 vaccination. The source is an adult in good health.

CDR3 sequence reads: CAISEGIYNEQFF. For the CDR3, the DNA is TGTGCCATCTCGGAGGGGATATACAATGAGCAGTTCTTC. The chain combines TRBV11-3 with TRBJ2-1, with D perhaps TRBD2 (6 bases). Trimming removed 10 bases from V and 4 bases from J, with 14 bases in between. Germline assignment: CDR1 SGHNT and CDR2 YENEEA. This CDR3 comprises 13 residues.